Presented here are 23 T cell receptor beta chains from one specimen sequenced in a study of blood T cell repertoires in COVID-19 (dated by TCRdb to 2018 to 2020). The library was generated by the immunoSEQ multiplex PCR assay. Held by TCRdb, this immuneACCESS table contains in-frame sequences only and omits some clones. Under half of the omission traces to an unresolved V gene where checked; the cause of the rest is unknown. The sample yields 140,000 to 150,000 clones; around 89% were counted once. The top ten clones comprise 0.95% to 1.5% of the sample. The material sequenced was PBMCs or T cells enriched from blood (not recorded which). The origin of the receptors is a woman aged 30 to 39 with acute COVID-19.

The chain links TRBV3-1 (or the pseudogene TRBV3-2) to TRBJ2-5, with 9 bases aligning to TRBD2. Germline V CDR1 and CDR2: LGHDT, YNNKEL (reference sequence). CDR3 length: 16 amino acids. The trim removed 3 bases at V and 4 bases at J, leaving 9 bases unmatched. The CDR3 DNA is TGTGCCAGCAGCCAGGAACGCGGAGCGGGAGGAGAGACCCAGTACTTC. It specifies CASSQERGAGGETQYF.

This clone was detected once. This rearrangement joins TRBV24-1 to TRBJ2-1, with D maybe TRBD2 (6 bases). From germline, CDR1 is KGHDR and CDR2 SFDVKD. Trimming left V 4 bases short and J 2 bases short, with 17 bases between. The CDR3 is made up of 17 amino acids. CDR3 sequence: CATSDTPGGLPYNEQFF. The CDR3 DNA reads as TGTGCCACCAGTGACACCCCCGGGGGATTACCCTACAATGAGCAGTTCTTC.

The chain links TRBV7-9 to TRBJ1-5; a weak D match, TRBD1 (5 bases). Trimming stripped 5 bases from V and 2 bases from J, with 16 bases between. The CDR3 totals 16 residues. CDR1 SEHNR and CDR2 FQNEAQ come from the germline V gene (reference sequence). The CDR3 protein is CASSHTDTGGNQPQHF. CDR3 sequence (DNA): TGTGCCAGCAGCCATACCGACACGGGGGGCAATCAGCCCCAGCATTTT.

CDR3 in DNA: TGTGCCATCAGTGAACAGGGATCTCAGCCCCAGCATTTT. Translation: CAISEQGSQPQHF. The chain couples TRBV10-3 to TRBJ1-5, with TRBD1 as a possible D gene (6 bases). V was cut by 3 bases and J by 6 bases, with 9 bases left in between. CDR1 and CDR2 from the germline V gene are ENHRY and SYGVKD. The length of the CDR3 is 13 residues.

V gene TRBV3-1 (or the pseudogene TRBV3-2) combines with J gene TRBJ2-7; weak D call: TRBD1 (6 bases). CDR3 length: 12 amino acids. The V gene lost 4 bases and the J gene lost 9 bases, with 13 bases spanning the gap. Germline V gives CDR1 LGHDT, CDR2 YNNKEL (reference sequence). DNA for the CDR3: TGTGCCAGCAGCCGAACAGGGTTTGGGCAGTACTTC. This encodes CASSRTGFGQYF.

The V call is TRBV11-2, the J call TRBJ2-5; the match to TRBD2 covers 10 bases. J lost 2 bases, V lost 6 bases, and 6 bases had no gene match. Germline V gene sequence: CDR1 SGHAT, CDR2 FQNNGV. CDR3 size: 15 residues. CDR3 region: CASSGLAVPQETQYF. The CDR3 DNA reads as TGTGCCAGCAGTGGACTAGCGGTACCACAAGAGACCCAGTACTTC. Combining the CDR3 with reference TRBV11-2 and TRBJ2-5 gives the whole variable domain EAGVAQSPRYKIIEKRQSVAFWCNPISGHATLYWYQQILGQGPKLLIQFQNNGVVDDSQLPKDRFSAERLKGVDSTLKIQPAKLEDSAVYLCASSGLAVPQETQYFGPGTRLLVL.

The table lists this clone with a count of one. The genes are TRBV10-3 and TRBJ2-1; 11 bases line up with TRBD2. Germline V CDR1 and CDR2: ENHRY, SYGVKD. V lost 1 base to trimming and J lost 5 bases; unmatched junction nucleotides: 4. CDR3 length: 16 residues. CDR3 residues: CAISEYGTSGNNEQFF. The DNA for the CDR3 is TGTGCCATCAGTGAGTATGGGACTAGCGGAAACAATGAGCAGTTCTTC.

V is TRBV15 and J is TRBJ1-6; D unclear. The germline gives CDR1 LNHNV, CDR2 YYDKDF (reference sequence). CDR3 length: 12 amino acids. Trimming removed 1 base at V and 13 bases at J, with 8 bases between. The CDR3 DNA reads as TGTGCCACCAGCAGAGGGTTCGGGCCCCTCCACTTT. Translated, it gives CATSRGFGPLHF.

This clone was observed once. This chain connects TRBV5-1 to TRBJ2-1, with 11 bases lining up with TRBD2. Looked up from germline, CDR1 is SGHRS and CDR2 is YFSETQ. The trim removed 3 bases at V and 6 bases at J, leaving 11 bases unmatched. CDR3 length: 17 residues. For the CDR3, the DNA is TGCGCCAGCAGCTCTGCAGCACTAGCGGGAGTACTCAATGAGCAGTTCTTC. Translation gives CASSSAALAGVLNEQFF.

The V call is TRBV27, the J call TRBJ2-2; 8 bases match TRBD1. V lost 10 bases, J lost 7 bases, and 8 bases stayed unmatched. CDR3 length: 13 residues. The germline gives CDR1 MNHEY, CDR2 SMNVEV (reference sequence). This CDR3 is CATKGQAGGELFF. In DNA form, the CDR3 reads TGTGCCACCAAGGGACAGGCAGGCGGGGAGCTGTTTTTT.

This chain links TRBV6-1 with TRBJ2-1; D is ambiguous. From germline, CDR1 is MNHNS and CDR2 SASEGT. V dropped 1 base and J dropped 15 bases, with 13 bases sitting between them. The CDR3 sequence is 12 residues long. The CDR3: CASSEVQYDPFF. The CDR3 nucleotides are TGTGCCAGCAGTGAAGTACAGTATGACCCGTTCTTC.

This chain links TRBV12-2 with TRBJ1-4. TRBV12-2 is flagged as a pseudogene. CDR3 length equals 15 residues. CDR3 residues: CASRLRWRRGEKLFF. The CDR3 bases are TGTGCAAGTCGCTTACGGTGGAGACGGGGTGAAAAACTGTTTTTT.

The chain recombines TRBV7-6 with TRBJ1-4, with TRBD1 matching over 10 bases. The CDR3 contains 16 residues. CDR1 is SGHVS and CDR2 is FNYEAQ in the germline V gene. V lost 1 base, J lost 7 bases, and 6 bases stayed unmatched. CDR3 sequence reads: CASSLGTGGISEKLFF. The CDR3 DNA reads as TGTGCCAGCAGCTTAGGGACAGGGGGTATTAGTGAAAAACTGTTTTTT.

This chain connects TRBV15 to TRBJ1-4, with D maybe TRBD1 (6 bases). The CDR3 has 16 amino acids. Germline V gene data show CDR1 as LNHNV and CDR2 as YYDKDF (reference sequence). V was pared by 1 base and J by 4 bases, with 13 bases between. As DNA, the CDR3 is TGTGCCACCAGCAGAGGACAGGCACCCCTTAATGAAAAACTGTTTTTT. Translated: CATSRGQAPLNEKLFF.

V usage is TRBV28 and J usage is TRBJ1-5, with D unclear. The V gene lost 2 bases and the J gene lost 6 bases, with 5 bases spanning the gap. Germline CDR1 is MDHEN and CDR2 is SYDVKM. This CDR3 is 12 amino acids long. CDR3 DNA sequence: TGTGCCAGCAGTTTAACCGGTCAGCCCCAGCATTTT. Its translation is CASSLTGQPQHF.

V usage is TRBV5-8 and J usage is TRBJ2-3; D unresolved. Germline V gene lookup returns CDR1 SGHTS and CDR2 YDEGEE. The CDR3 is 14 residues long. The V and J ends lost 0 bases and 8 bases respectively, with 13 bases between them. CDR3 protein: CASSLGPITGTQYF. The CDR3 nucleotides are TGTGCCAGCAGCTTGGGACCGATAACGGGTACGCAGTATTTT.

V usage is TRBV28 and J usage is TRBJ1-4; D unresolved. The V end was cut by 3 bases, the J end by 2 bases, with 13 bases between. The CDR3 covers 16 residues. Per the germline V gene, CDR1 is MDHEN and CDR2 is SYDVKM. The CDR3 region has the DNA TGTGCCAGCAGTTTCATACCAGGAGGTACTAATGAAAAACTGTTTTTT. Protein: CASSFIPGGTNEKLFF.

This clone was picked up a small number of times. This chain connects TRBV7-9 to TRBJ2-2; D not certain. Germline loops: CDR1 SEHNR, CDR2 FQNEAQ (reference sequence). V was clipped by 1 base and J by 0 bases, with 6 bases between them. The CDR3 sequence is 15 residues long. The CDR3 sequence is CASSLGAANTGELFF. The CDR3 DNA is TGTGCCAGCAGCTTAGGCGCCGCGAACACCGGGGAGCTGTTTTTT.

V gene TRBV11-3 combines with J gene TRBJ2-1; TRBD1 aligns across 8 bases. The CDR3 sequence is 14 residues long. Unmatched junction bases numbered 9, after V lost 5 bases and J lost 9 bases. CDR1 and CDR2 (germline): SGHNT, YENEEA. In DNA form, the CDR3 reads TGTGCCAGCAGCCCAGTCAGGGGGCTTGGTGAGCAGTTCTTC. Translating it yields CASSPVRGLGEQFF.

This chain connects TRBV28 to TRBJ1-5; 8 nucleotides agree with TRBD1. Trimming removed 3 bases from V and 6 bases from J; junction bases left unmatched: 7. The CDR3 runs to 15 residues. Germline CDR1 is MDHEN and CDR2 is SYDVKM. The CDR3 sequence: CASSFLSGGPQPQHF. The CDR3 bases are TGTGCCAGCAGTTTCTTGTCAGGGGGCCCTCAGCCCCAGCATTTT.

This clone appeared once. The gene calls are TRBV4-1 and TRBJ2-3; no clear D. CDR1 is MGHRA and CDR2 is YSYEKL in the germline V gene. The CDR3 runs 13 residues. Trimming left V 3 bases short and J 3 bases short, with 7 bases between. Here the CDR3 DNA reads TGCGCCAGCAGCCACCCCCGGACAGATACGCAGTATTTT. It codes for CASSHPRTDTQYF.

The rearrangement uses TRBV18 and TRBJ2-3; 7 positions agree with TRBD1. Germline CDR1 KGHSH, CDR2 LQKENI. This CDR3 spans 14 amino acids. V gave up 4 bases and J gave up 1 base; unmatched junction bases: 2. CDR3 DNA: TGTGCCAGCTCACAGGGGGCGGGCACAGATACGCAGTATTTT. Residues: CASSQGAGTDTQYF.

The gene calls are TRBV5-1 and TRBJ2-2; TRBD1 might be the D (5 bases). Looked up from germline, CDR1 is SGHRS and CDR2 is YFSETQ. The CDR3 has 14 amino acids. V shed 4 bases and J shed 4 bases, with 11 bases lying between them. CDR3 in amino acids: CASSPQGVTGELFF. In DNA, the CDR3 is TGCGCCAGCAGCCCCCAAGGGGTCACCGGGGAGCTGTTTTTT. The full variable domain, rest sourced from reference TRBV5-1 and TRBJ2-2, is KAGVTQTPRYLIKTRGQQVTLSCSPISGHRSVSWYQQTPGQGLQFLFEYFSETQRNKGNFPGRFSGRQFSNSRSEMNVSTLELGDSALYLCASSPQGVTGELFFGEGSRLTVL.